One sample yielded the 14 T cell receptor beta chains listed below, sequenced in a study of cytomegalovirus exposure and HLA in healthy donors. Amplification used 60 Vbeta primers and 13 Jbeta primers. Assay: immunoSEQ multiplex PCR; the TCRdb copy retains only in-frame clones and omits some. The sample has fewer than 200,000 clones, roughly 80% seen once. Material for sequencing was PBMCs. These receptors all stem from a human donor in good health.

In regard to this clone: The same CDR3 also results from other DNA sequences found in this sample. The gene calls are TRBV9 and TRBJ1-1, with D possibly TRBD1 on 6 matching bases. The CDR3 is made up of 14 amino acids. V lost 2 bases and J lost 4, with 12 bases in between. Per the germline V gene, CDR1 is SGDLS and CDR2 is YYNGEE. CDR3 sequence: CASSVEGGGTEAFF. CDR3 DNA sequence: TGTGCCAGCAGCGTGGAGGGAGGGGGCACTGAAGCTTTCTTT.

The chain recombines TRBV19 with TRBJ1-1; 7 bases fit TRBD1. CDR3 length: 14 residues. Germline assignment: CDR1 LNHDA and CDR2 SQIVND (reference sequence). J gave up 0 bases and V 7 bases, and 5 bases lay outside the gene matches. The CDR3 sequence is CASKQGILNTEAFF. In DNA form, the CDR3 reads TGTGCCAGTAAACAGGGGATTTTGAACACTGAAGCTTTCTTT.

The genes are TRBV18 and TRBJ1-5; no clear D gene. Germline V CDR1 and CDR2: KGHSH, LQKENI. The germline V and J ends were trimmed by 0 bases and 7 bases, with 4 bases remaining between them. This CDR3 region has 12 residues. CDR3: CASSPPAQPQHF. The CDR3 nucleotides are TGTGCCAGCTCACCACCGGCCCAGCCCCAGCATTTT.

This clone was seen only once. The gene calls are TRBV5-1 and TRBJ2-3, with a weak D call TRBD2 (5 bases). The length of the CDR3 is 15 residues. The germline V gene has CDR1 SGHRS and CDR2 YFSETQ. V was cut by 1 base and J by 0 bases, with 9 bases left in between. CDR3 nucleotide sequence: TGCGCCAGCAGCTTGCGGGAAACTAGCACAGATACGCAGTATTTT. Amino acid sequence: CASSLRETSTDTQYF.

V gene TRBV11-2 combines with J gene TRBJ1-1; D is uncertain. The V gene's germline CDR1 is SGHAT and CDR2 FQNNGV. This CDR3 has 13 residues. The V end lost 5 bases, the J end lost 3 bases, and 10 bases lay between the germline ends. The CDR3 spells CASSKAKDTEAFF. CDR3 bases: TGTGCCAGCAGCAAAGCGAAGGACACTGAAGCTTTCTTT.

This CDR3 reads CASSPLRETQYF. For the CDR3, the DNA is TGTGCCAGCAGCCCACTTCGGGAGACCCAGTACTTC. The chain employs TRBV7-6 and TRBJ2-5; D unresolved. The CDR3 length is 12 residues. V gave up 5 bases and J gave up 5 bases, with 9 bases separating them. The germline gives CDR1 SGHVS, CDR2 FNYEAQ.

This CDR3 reads CASSRGGQQNEKLFF. Written as DNA, the CDR3 is TGTGCCAGCTCAAGAGGGGGACAGCAAAATGAAAAACTGTTTTTT. This chain links TRBV18 with TRBJ1-4; 7 positions match TRBD1. CDR1 and CDR2 from the germline V gene are KGHSH and LQKENI. The CDR3 totals 15 residues. V shed 5 bases, J shed 5 bases, and the junction held 8 bases outside the gene matches.

The chain employs TRBV5-1 and TRBJ1-1; no definite D call. V gave up 5 bases and J gave up 8 bases, with 19 bases separating them. The CDR3 spans 14 residues. The V gene's germline CDR1 is SGHRS and CDR2 YFSETQ. CDR3 nucleotide sequence: TGCGCCAGCAGTCGGAGTTCACCTAGCGGAGAAGCTTTCTTT. Its translation is CASSRSSPSGEAFF.

This clone was picked up a small number of times. CDR3 sequence: CASSPQLQNNEQFF. The CDR3 DNA follows: TGTGCCAGCTCACCTCAATTGCAGAACAATGAGCAGTTCTTC. This chain connects TRBV18 to TRBJ2-1; D remains ambiguous. In germline, CDR1 is KGHSH, CDR2 LQKENI. The CDR3 is made up of 14 amino acids. The V gene lost 3 bases and the J gene lost 5 bases, with 11 bases spanning the gap.

V gene TRBV6-5 combines with J gene TRBJ2-7; the match to TRBD1 covers 8 bases. Trimming at V came to 5 bases and at J to 0 bases, leaving 3 bases not matched to a gene. The CDR3 spans 14 residues. Germline assignment: CDR1 MNHEY and CDR2 SVGAGI. The CDR3 DNA sequence: TGTGCCAGCAGTCTGGGACAGGTCTCCTACGAGCAGTACTTC. It translates to CASSLGQVSYEQYF.

The chain combines TRBV11-2 with TRBJ2-5; 13 bases agree with TRBD2. The CDR3 extends over 16 amino acids. Looked up from germline, CDR1 is SGHAT and CDR2 is FQNNGV. V lost 8 bases and J lost 4; bases outside the gene matches: 10. The CDR3 here is CASSPGTSGELETQYF. As DNA, the CDR3 is TGTGCCAGCTCCCCCGGGACTAGCGGGGAACTAGAGACCCAGTACTTC.

This clone was recorded once. The chain has TRBV7-6 and TRBJ2-7; D not resolved. Trimming took 1 base from V and 3 from J, leaving 13 bases between them. This CDR3 comprises 15 residues. Germline CDR1 SGHVS, CDR2 FNYEAQ. The CDR3 DNA is TGTGCCAGCAGCTTAGATTCCAGAAACAACTACGAGCAGTACTTC. The encoded protein is CASSLDSRNNYEQYF.

The CDR3 DNA sequence: TGTGCCAGCAGTTTATTAGTCCTAGCGGGGGAAAACACCGGGGAGCTGTTTTTT. This codes for CASSLLVLAGENTGELFF. The V and J genes are TRBV27 and TRBJ2-2; 10 nucleotides line up with TRBD2. CDR3 length: 18 amino acids. Germline CDR1 and CDR2: MNHEY and SMNVEV (reference sequence). V lost 1 base and J lost 2; bases outside the gene matches: 7.

The chain uses TRBV4-1 and TRBJ2-3; 7 bases fit TRBD2. With V trimmed by 5 bases and J by 2 bases, 4 bases remained unmatched. CDR1 is MGHRA and CDR2 is YSYEKL in the germline V gene. The CDR3 sequence is 14 residues long. The CDR3: CASSFRLATDTQYF. The CDR3 DNA sequence: TGCGCCAGCAGCTTTCGACTAGCCACAGATACGCAGTATTTT.